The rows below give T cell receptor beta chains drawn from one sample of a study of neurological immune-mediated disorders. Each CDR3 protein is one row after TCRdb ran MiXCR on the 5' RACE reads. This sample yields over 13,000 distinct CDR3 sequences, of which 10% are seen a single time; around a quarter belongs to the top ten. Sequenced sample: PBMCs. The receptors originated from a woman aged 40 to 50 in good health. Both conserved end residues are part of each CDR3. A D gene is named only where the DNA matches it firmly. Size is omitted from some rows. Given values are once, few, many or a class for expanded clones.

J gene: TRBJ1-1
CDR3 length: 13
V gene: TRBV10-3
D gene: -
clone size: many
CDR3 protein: CAIRQPWNTEAFF
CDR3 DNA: TGTGCCATCAGACAACCATGGAACACTGAAGCTTTCTTT

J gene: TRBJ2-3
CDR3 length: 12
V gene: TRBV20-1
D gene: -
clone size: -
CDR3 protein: CSARGTTDTQYF
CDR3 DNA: TGCAGTGCTAGAGGAACCACAGATACGCAGTATTTT

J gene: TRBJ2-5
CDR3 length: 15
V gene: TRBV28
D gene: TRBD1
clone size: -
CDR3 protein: CASLGTGGIRETQYF
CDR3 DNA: TGTGCCAGTTTAGGGACAGGGGGCATCCGAGAGACCCAGTACTTC

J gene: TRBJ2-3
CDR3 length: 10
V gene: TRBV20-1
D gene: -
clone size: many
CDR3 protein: CSAESDTQYF
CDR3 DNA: TGCAGTGCTGAGTCCGATACGCAGTATTTT

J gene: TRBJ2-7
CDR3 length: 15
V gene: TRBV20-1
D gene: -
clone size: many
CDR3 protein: CSAMRSSGKAYEQYF
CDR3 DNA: TGCAGTGCCATGAGATCGTCAGGAAAGGCCTACGAGCAGTACTTC

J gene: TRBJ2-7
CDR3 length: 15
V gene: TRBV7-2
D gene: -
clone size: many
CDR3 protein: CASSLQRTKVYEQYF
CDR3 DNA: TGTGCCAGCAGCTTACAGAGGACGAAAGTCTACGAGCAGTACTTC

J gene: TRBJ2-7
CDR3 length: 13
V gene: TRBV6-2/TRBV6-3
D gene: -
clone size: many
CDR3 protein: CASSYGHPYEQYF
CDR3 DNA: TGTGCCAGCAGTTATGGGCACCCCTACGAGCAGTACTTC

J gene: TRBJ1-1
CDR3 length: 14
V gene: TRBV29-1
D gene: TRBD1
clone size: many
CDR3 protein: CSVEHGQGGGRAFF
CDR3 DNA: TGCAGCGTTGAACACGGACAGGGGGGGGGTAGGGCTTTCTTT

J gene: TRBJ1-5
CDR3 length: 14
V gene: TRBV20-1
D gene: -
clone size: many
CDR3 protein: CSAIPGPSNQPQHF
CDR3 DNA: TGCAGTGCTATCCCCGGGCCGAGCAATCAGCCCCAGCATTTT

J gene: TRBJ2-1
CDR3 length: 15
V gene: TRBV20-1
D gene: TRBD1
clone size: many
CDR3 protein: CSARPPGTGVDEQFF
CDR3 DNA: TGCAGTGCTAGACCCCCCGGGACAGGGGTTGATGAGCAGTTCTTC

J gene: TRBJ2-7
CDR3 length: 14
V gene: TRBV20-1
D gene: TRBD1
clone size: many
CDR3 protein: CSAFPRGTGNEQYF
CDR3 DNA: TGCAGTGCCTTCCCACGCGGGACAGGGAACGAGCAGTACTTC

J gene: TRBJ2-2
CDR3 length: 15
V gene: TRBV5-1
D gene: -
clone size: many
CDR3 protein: CASSLLGREAGELFF
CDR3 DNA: TGCGCCAGCAGCTTGTTGGGCAGGGAAGCCGGGGAGCTGTTTTTT

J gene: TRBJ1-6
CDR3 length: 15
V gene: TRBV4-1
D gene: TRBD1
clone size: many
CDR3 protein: CASSSPGQLNSPLHF
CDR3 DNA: TGCGCCAGCAGCTCCCCGGGACAGCTCAATTCACCCCTCCACTTT

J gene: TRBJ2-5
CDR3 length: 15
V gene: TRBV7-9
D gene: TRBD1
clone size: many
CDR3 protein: CASSLVPDRDETQYF
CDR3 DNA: TGTGCCAGCAGCTTAGTGCCGGACAGGGATGAGACCCAGTACTTC

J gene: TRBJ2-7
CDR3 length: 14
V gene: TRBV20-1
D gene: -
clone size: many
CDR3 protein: CSAREPAGYHEQYF
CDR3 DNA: TGCAGTGCTAGAGAACCAGCAGGGTATCACGAGCAGTACTTC

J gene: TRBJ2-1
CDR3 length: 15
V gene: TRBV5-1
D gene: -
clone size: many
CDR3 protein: CASSLAQGWKGEQFF
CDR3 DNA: TGCGCCAGCAGCTTGGCTCAGGGGTGGAAGGGTGAGCAGTTCTTC

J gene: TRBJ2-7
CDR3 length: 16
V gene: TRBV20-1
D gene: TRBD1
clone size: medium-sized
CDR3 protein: CSAYITGGADSYEQYF
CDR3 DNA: TGCAGTGCTTATATCACAGGGGGCGCAGACTCCTACGAGCAGTACTTC